In this sample, the clone carrying this TCR beta chain turned up a few times. Its antigen is unknown. A universal primer site was added by template switching, and unique molecular identifiers were carried by the cDNA. TCRdb re-analysed the 5' RACE reads in MiXCR, keeping a single row per CDR3 protein. The sample holds a few hundred thousand distinct CDR3 sequences, approximately 10% seen once. The data were obtained in a study of identical twins. Notes on the study in general: Excess twin sharing in beta out-of-frame sequences was weaker. Insertions were reduced in abundant cord blood beta clonotypes but not in memory repertoires.

V gave up 6 bases and J gave up 1 base; unmatched junction bases: 9. Looked up from germline, CDR1 is MDHEN and CDR2 is SYDVKM. The CDR3 length is 16 residues. The same specimen was also included in a second study, on yellow fever vaccine responses in identical twins.

The chain joins TRBV28 to TRBJ2-5; 9 bases are a match to TRBD2. The sequenced sample consisted of PBMCs. The sequence was collected from a woman aged 18-30 years in good health. The CDR3, as DNA: TGTGCCAGCAGGGCAGCGGGGGGCGCCGCCCAAGAGACCCAGTACTTC. Its protein product is CASRAAGGAAQETQYF.